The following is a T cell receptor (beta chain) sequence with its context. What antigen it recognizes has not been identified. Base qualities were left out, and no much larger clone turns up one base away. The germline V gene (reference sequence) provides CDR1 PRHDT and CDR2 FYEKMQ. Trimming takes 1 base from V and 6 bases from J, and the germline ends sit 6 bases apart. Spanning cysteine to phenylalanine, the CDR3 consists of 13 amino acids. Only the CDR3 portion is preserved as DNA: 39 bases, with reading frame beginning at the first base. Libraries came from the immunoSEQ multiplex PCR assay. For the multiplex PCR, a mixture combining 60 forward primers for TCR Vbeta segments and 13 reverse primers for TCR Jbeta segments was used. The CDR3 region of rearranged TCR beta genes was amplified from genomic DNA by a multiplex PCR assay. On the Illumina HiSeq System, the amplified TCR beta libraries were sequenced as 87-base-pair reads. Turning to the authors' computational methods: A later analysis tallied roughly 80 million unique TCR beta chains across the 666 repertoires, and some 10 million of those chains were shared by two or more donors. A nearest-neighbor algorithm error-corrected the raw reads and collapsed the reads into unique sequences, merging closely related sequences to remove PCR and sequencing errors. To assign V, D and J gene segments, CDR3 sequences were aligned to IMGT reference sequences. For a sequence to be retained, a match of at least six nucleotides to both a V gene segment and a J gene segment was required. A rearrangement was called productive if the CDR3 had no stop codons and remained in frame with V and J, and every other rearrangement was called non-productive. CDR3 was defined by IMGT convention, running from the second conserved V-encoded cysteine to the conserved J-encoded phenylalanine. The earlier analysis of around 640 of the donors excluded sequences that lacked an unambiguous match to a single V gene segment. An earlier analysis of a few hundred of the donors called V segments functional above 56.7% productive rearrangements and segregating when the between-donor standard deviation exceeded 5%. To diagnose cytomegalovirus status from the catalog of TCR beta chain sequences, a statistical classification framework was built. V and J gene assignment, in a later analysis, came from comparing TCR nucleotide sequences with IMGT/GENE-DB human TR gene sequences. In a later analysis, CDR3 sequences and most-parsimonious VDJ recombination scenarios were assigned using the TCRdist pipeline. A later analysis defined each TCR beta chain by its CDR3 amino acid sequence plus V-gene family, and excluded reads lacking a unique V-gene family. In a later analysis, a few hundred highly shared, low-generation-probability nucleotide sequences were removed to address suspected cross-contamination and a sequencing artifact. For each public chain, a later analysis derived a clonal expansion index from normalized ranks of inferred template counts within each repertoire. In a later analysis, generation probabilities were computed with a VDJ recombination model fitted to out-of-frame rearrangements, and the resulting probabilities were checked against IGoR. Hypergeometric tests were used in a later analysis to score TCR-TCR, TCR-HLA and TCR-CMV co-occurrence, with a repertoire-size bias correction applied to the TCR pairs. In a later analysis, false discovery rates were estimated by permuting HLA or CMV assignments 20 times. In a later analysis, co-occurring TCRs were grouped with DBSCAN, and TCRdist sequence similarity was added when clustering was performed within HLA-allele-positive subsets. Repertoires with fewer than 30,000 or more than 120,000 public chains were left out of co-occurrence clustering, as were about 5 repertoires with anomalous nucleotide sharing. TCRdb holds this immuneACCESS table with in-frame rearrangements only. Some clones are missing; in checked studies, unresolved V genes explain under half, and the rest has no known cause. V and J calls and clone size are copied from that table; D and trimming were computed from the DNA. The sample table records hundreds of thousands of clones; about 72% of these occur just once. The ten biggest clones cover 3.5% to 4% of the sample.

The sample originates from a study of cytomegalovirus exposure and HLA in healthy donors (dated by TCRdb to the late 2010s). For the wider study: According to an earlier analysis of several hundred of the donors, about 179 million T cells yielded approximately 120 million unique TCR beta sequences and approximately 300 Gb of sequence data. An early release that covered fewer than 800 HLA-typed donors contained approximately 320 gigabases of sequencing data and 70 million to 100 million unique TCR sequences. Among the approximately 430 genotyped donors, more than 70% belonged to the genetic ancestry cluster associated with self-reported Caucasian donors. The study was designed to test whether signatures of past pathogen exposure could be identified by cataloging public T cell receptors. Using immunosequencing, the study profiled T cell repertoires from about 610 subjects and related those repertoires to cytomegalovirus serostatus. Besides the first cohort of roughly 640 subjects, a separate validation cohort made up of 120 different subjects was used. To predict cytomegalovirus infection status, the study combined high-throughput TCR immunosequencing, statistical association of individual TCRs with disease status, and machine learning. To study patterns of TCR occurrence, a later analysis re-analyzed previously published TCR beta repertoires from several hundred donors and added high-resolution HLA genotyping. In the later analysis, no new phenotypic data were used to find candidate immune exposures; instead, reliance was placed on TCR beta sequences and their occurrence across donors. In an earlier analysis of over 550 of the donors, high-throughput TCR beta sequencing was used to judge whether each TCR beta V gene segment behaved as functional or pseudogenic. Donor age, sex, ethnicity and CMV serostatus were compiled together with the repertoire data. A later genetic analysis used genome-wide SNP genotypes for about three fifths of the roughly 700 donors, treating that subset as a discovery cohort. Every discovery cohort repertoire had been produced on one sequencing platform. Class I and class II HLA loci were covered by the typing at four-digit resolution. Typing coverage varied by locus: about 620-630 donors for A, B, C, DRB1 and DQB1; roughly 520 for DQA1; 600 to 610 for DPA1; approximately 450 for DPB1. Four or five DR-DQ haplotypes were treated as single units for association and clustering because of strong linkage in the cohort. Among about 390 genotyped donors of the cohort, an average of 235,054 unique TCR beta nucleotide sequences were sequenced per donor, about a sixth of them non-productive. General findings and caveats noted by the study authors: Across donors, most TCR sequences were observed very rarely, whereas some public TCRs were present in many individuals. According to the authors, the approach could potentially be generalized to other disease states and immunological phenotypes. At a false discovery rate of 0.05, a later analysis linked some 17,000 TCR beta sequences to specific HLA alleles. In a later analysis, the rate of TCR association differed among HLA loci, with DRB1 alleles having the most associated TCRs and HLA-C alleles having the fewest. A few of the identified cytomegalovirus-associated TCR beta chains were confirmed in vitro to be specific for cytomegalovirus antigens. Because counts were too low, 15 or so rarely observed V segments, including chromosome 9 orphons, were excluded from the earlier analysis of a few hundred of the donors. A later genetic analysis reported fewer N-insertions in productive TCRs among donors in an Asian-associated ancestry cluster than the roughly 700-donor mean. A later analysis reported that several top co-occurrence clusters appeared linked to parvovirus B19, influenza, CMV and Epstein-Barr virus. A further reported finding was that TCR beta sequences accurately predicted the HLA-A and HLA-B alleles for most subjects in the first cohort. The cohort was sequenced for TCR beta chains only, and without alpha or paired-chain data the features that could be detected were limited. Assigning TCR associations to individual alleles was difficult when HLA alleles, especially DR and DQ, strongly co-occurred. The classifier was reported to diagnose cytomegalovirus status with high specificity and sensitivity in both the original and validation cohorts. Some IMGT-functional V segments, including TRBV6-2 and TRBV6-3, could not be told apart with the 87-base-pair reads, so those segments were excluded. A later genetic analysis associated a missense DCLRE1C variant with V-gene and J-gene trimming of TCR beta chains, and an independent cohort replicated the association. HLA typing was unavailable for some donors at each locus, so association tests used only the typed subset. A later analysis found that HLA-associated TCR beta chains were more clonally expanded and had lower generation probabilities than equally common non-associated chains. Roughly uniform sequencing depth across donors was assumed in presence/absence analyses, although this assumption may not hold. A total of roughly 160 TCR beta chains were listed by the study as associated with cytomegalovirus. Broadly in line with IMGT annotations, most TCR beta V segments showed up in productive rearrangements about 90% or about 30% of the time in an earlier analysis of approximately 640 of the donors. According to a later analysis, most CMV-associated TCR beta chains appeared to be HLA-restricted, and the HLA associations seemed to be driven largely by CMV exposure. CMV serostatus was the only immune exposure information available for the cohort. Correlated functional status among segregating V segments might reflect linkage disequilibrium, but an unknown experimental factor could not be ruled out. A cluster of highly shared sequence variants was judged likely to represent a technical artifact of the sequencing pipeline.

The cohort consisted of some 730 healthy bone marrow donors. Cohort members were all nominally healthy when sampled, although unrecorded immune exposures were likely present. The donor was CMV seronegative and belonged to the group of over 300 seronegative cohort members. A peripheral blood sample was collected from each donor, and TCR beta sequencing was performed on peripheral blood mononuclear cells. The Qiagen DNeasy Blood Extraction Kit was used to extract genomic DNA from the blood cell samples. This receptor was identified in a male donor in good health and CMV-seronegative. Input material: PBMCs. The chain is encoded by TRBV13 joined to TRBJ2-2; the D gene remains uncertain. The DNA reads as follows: TGTGCCAGCAGCTTAGATCGTCCCGGGGAGCTGTTTTTT. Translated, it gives CASSLDRPGELFF.